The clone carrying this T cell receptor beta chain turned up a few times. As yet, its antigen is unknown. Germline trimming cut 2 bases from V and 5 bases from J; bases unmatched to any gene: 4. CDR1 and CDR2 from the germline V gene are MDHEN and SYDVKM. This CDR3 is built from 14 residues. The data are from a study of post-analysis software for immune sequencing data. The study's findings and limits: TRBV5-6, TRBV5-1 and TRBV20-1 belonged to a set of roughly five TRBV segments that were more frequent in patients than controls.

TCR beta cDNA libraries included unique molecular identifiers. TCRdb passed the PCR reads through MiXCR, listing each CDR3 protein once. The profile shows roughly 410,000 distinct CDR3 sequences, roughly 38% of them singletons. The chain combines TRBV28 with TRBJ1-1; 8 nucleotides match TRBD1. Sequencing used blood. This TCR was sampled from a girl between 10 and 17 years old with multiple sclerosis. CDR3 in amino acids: CASSLTGGWTEAFF. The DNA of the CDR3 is TGTGCCAGCAGTTTAACAGGGGGATGGACTGAAGCTTTCTTT.